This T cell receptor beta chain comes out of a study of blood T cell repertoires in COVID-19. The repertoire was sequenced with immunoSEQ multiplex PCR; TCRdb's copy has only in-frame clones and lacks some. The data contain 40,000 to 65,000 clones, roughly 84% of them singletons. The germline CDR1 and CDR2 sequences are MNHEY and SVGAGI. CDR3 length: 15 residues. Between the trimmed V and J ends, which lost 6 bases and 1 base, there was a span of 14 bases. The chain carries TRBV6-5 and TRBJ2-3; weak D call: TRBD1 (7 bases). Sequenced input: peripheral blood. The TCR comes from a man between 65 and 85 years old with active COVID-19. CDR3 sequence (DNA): TGTGCCAGCAGAACAGGGGAGGTTGGCACAGATACGCAGTATTTT. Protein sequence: CASRTGEVGTDTQYF.